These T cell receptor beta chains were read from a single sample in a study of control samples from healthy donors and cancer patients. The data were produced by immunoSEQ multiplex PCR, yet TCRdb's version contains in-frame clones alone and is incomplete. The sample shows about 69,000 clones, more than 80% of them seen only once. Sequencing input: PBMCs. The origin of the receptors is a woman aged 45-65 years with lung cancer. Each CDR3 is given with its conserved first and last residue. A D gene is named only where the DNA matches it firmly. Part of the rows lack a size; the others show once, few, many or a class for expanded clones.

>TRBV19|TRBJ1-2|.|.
TGTGCCAGTAGTAGAGACAGGACTACTAACTATGGCTACACCTTC
CASSRDRTTNYGYTF
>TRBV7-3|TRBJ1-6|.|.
TGTGCCAGCAGCTTAACGGGTCACGGGACATTGAATTCACCCCTCCACTTT
CASSLTGHGTLNSPLHF
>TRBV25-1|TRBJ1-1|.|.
TGTGCCAGCAGGACGGATATAATGAACACTGAAGCTTTCTTT
CASRTDIMNTEAFF
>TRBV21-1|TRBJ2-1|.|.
TGTGCCAGCAGCGCACGGCAGGGGCACTCCTACAATGAGCAGTTCTTC
CASSARQGHSYNEQFF
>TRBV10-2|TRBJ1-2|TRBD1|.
TGCGCCAGCAGTGAAAGGGGGCTTGGCTACACCTTC
CASSERGLGYTF
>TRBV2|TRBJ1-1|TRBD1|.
TGTGCCAGCAGGGGACAGGTTAGTGAAGCTTTCTTT
CASRGQVSEAFF
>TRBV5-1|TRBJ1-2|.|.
TGCGCCAGCAGTCCTGCAATGGTTGAGGGCAACTACACCTTC
CASSPAMVEGNYTF
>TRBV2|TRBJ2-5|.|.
TGTGCCAGCAGTGAATCTGAGGGACAAGAGACCCAGTACTTC
CASSESEGQETQYF
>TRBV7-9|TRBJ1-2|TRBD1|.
TGTGCCAGCAGCTCAGACAGGGGAATCGCTAACTATGGCTACACCTTC
CASSSDRGIANYGYTF
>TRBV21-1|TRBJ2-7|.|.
TGTGCCAGCAGCAAAGCGCTTGTGAGGGGCGCGGCGTACGAGCAGTACTTC
CASSKALVRGAAYEQYF
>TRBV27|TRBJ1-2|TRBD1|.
TGTGCCAGCAGTTTAGGACAGGTTCCTTCTTCTAACTATGGCTACACCTTC
CASSLGQVPSSNYGYTF
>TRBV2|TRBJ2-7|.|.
TGTGCCAGCGTGGGGACTGGTCTCGGGCAGTACTTC
CASVGTGLGQYF
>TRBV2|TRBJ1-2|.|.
TGTGCCAGCAGTGAGGACGGCTACTATGGCTACACCTTC
CASSEDGYYGYTF
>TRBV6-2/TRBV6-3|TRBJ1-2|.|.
TGTGCCAGCAGCCAAAACCAGGGGCTGGATGGCTACACCTTC
CASSQNQGLDGYTF
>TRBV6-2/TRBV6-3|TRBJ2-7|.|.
TGTGCCAGCAGTTACCCTCCGACAGGATCTACCTACGAGCAGTACTTC
CASSYPPTGSTYEQYF
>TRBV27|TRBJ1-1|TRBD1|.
TGTGCCAGCAGACAGGGGTTAACTGAAGCTTTCTTT
CASRQGLTEAFF
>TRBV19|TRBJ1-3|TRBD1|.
TGTGCCAGTAGTACACGGGACAGGTTGATCCCTGGAAACACCATATATTTT
CASSTRDRLIPGNTIYF
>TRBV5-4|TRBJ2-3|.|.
TGTGCCAGCAGCTTGAGGGGGACAGATACGCAGTATTTT
CASSLRGTDTQYF
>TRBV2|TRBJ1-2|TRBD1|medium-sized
TGTGCCAGCATCGACAGGGGGACTAACTATGGCTACACCTTC
CASIDRGTNYGYTF
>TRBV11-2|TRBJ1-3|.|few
TGTGCCAGCAGCTTAGTAGTGAGCTCTGGAAACACCATATATTTT
CASSLVVSSGNTIYF
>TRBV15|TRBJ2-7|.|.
TGTGCCACCAGCAGAGATCCAACAAGGGTCGAGCAGTACTTC
CATSRDPTRVEQYF
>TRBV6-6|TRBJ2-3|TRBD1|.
TGTGCCAGCAACTTAGCAGGGGGCGCAGATACGCAGTATTTT
CASNLAGGADTQYF
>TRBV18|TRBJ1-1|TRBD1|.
TGTGCCAGCTCACCATCACAGGGGAGGACTGAAGCTTTCTTT
CASSPSQGRTEAFF
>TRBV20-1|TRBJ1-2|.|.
TGCAGTGCCCCTTCTCCCGGCTACACCTTC
CSAPSPGYTF
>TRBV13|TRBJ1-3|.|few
TGTGCCAGCAGTCCCGCCAGCTCTGGAAACACCATATATTTT
CASSPASSGNTIYF
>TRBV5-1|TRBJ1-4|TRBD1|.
TGCGCCAGCAGCAGAGGACAGGGAGGGGTAACAACTAATGAAAAACTGTTTTTT
CASSRGQGGVTTNEKLFF